These T cell receptor beta chains were read from a single sample in a study of T-cell reconstitution after alpha-beta-depleted transplantation in children. TCRdb independently ran MiXCR on the PCR reads; one entry per CDR3 protein. The sample lists hundreds of thousands of distinct CDR3 sequences, 10% to 15% seen once, with over 2% in the top ten. This specimen consisted of PBMCs, mostly from graft donor cells, obtained 360 days after TCRalphabeta/CD19-depleted stem cell transplant. The receptors come from a male patient aged 5 to 17 who had a stem cell transplant for acute myeloid leukemia, so the T cells may come from the graft donor. Each CDR3 is given with its conserved first and last residue. Some rows have no size entry. The others give once, few or many, or a class for an expanded clone.

size,V,J,CDR3
few,TRBV7-2,TRBJ2-1,CASRKWDRGENEQFF
many,TRBV12-3/TRBV12-4,TRBJ1-4,CASRPPGFGGKLFF
.,TRBV7-2,TRBJ1-3,CASSLWGGDSGNTIYF
many,TRBV4-2,TRBJ1-4,CASSQENEKLFF
few,TRBV5-1,TRBJ2-7,CASSTLAGKDGEQYF
once,TRBV5-1,TRBJ2-7,CASSSGGGQSYEQYF
.,TRBV28,TRBJ2-1,CASDRSNNEQFF
many,TRBV20-1,TRBJ2-2,CSVYPGYTGELFF
few,TRBV3-1,TRBJ1-1,CASSPTHRNTEAFF
few,TRBV6-4,TRBJ1-1,CASSRPHIGQGAVTPGPAFF
.,TRBV29-1,TRBJ2-7,CSVPGLAGELGYEQYF
few,TRBV7-2,TRBJ1-5,CASSLVGTANQPQHF
.,TRBV5-1,TRBJ2-7,CASSATPLRPGEQYF
few,TRBV27,TRBJ2-7,CASSLPVNYF
few,TRBV28,TRBJ1-5,CASSQNRGMGQPQHF
.,TRBV5-1,TRBJ2-7,CASSFLDRADYEQYF
.,TRBV28,TRBJ2-7,CASSLLRERSYEQYF
few,TRBV4-3,TRBJ2-1,CASSQGGGRAPYNEQFF
few,TRBV4-3,TRBJ2-7,CASSQDMGQGAYEQYF
few,TRBV19,TRBJ2-7,CASSMDSPYEQYF
many,TRBV7-7,TRBJ2-1,CASSPLSGLQVYNEQFF
many,TRBV11-2,TRBJ2-7,CASSFVPSGSPDF
many,TRBV21-1,TRBJ2-7,CASRGRAGVSYEQYF
many,TRBV20-1,TRBJ2-5,CSARLATETQYF
few,TRBV28,TRBJ2-7,CASSLLEGSRYEQYF
.,TRBV7-9,TRBJ2-2,CASSSSDWRELFF
many,TRBV20-1,TRBJ2-1,CSARDESLDRGTEQFF
many,TRBV4-3,TRBJ2-2,CASSQWIVIGELFF
few,TRBV9,TRBJ2-7,CASSLEGRLSYEQYF
many,TRBV29-1,TRBJ2-1,CSVGTGLAAWRYNEQFF
.,TRBV15,TRBJ1-2,CATSREGDRGYGYTF
.,TRBV12-3/TRBV12-4,TRBJ2-7,CASSTGTGQTYEQYF
.,TRBV28,TRBJ2-5,CASSFLTGGFETQYF
.,TRBV28,TRBJ1-1,CASSADQGVVTEAFF
few,TRBV3-1,TRBJ2-1,CASSQGVTGVEQFF
.,TRBV24-1,TRBJ2-2,CATSDKTGTGSLTITGELFF
few,TRBV29-1,TRBJ2-1,CSVEPGTNEQFF
few,TRBV29-1,TRBJ2-5,CSVPQGARETQYF
.,TRBV20-1,TRBJ2-1,CSALRLDRGRLVDEQFF
many,TRBV20-1,TRBJ2-1,CSAYLTGTGVLDEQFF
few,TRBV18,TRBJ1-1,CASSPVGAMNTEAFF
many,TRBV6-1,TRBJ2-7,CASSKGQGLVTYEQYF
many,TRBV5-4,TRBJ2-5,CASSPGGRKETQYF
.,TRBV28,TRBJ2-1,CASRVDNEQFF
many,TRBV5-1,TRBJ2-1,CASSHLPGLAGGPQFF
few,TRBV7-2,TRBJ2-5,CASSLVVGRGETQYF
few,TRBV5-6,TRBJ2-7,CASSLTTPGGYEQYF
many,TRBV12-3/TRBV12-4,TRBJ2-7,CASSFPYEQYF
.,TRBV14,TRBJ2-3,CASSGFRGNTQYF
many,TRBV7-9,TRBJ2-7,CASSLEGGVRLEQYF
many,TRBV4-3,TRBJ2-7,CASSQVAGNSYEQYF
few,TRBV7-6,TRBJ2-7,CASSSPRTGVEQYF
few,TRBV20-1,TRBJ2-1,CSARPLGLTGSSYNEQFF
.,TRBV5-1,TRBJ1-5,CASSSGTGQQPQHF
few,TRBV15,TRBJ2-7,CATSLLAGPYEQYF
.,TRBV7-2,TRBJ2-7,CASSFGQGDTYEQYF
few,TRBV10-3,TRBJ2-7,CAISAPNEIDEQYF
.,TRBV25-1,TRBJ2-4,CASSKGEVWWNIQYF
.,TRBV4-3,TRBJ2-5,CASSQNRVWKTQYF
.,TRBV24-1,TRBJ2-2,CATRQGANTGELFF